This entry lists 32 T cell receptor beta chains sequenced from one sample in a study of T cells in Graves' hyperthyroidism and ophthalmopathy. Using RNA transcripts as the source, TCR beta CDR3 regions were amplified. A first-round RT-PCR of the TCR CDR3 used the HTBI primer set. TCRdb reanalysed the multiplex PCR reads using MiXCR and keeps one entry per CDR3 protein. Of 360,000 or so distinct CDR3 sequences in the sample, around 18% were seen once. What was sequenced was blood. These receptor sequences come from a woman aged 40 to 50 with Graves' ophthalmopathy.

Ten or more counts support this clonotype. The V call is TRBV19, the J call TRBJ1-5, with D perhaps matching TRBD1 (5 bases). The CDR3 length is 14 residues. Germline V gene data show CDR1 as LNHDA and CDR2 as SQIVND (reference sequence). Deletions cut 4 bases from V and 5 bases from J, with 12 bases between. In nucleotides, the CDR3 is TGTGCCAGTAGTACAGGGTTTGGGGATCAGCCCCAGCATTTT. Translation: CASSTGFGDQPQHF.

This clonotype was counted ten times or more. CDR3 sequence (DNA): TGTGCTAGTGGAACTACAGGGGGCCGGAGGGAGCTGTTTTTT. It specifies CASGTTGGRRELFF. The rearrangement uses TRBV12-5 and TRBJ2-2, with 9 positions matching TRBD1. The germline V gene encodes CDR1 LGHNT and CDR2 FRNRAP. V trimming: 6 bases; J trimming: 9 bases; junction bases outside the gene matches: 8. The length of the CDR3 is 14 residues.

This clonotype was observed many times. The V gene is TRBV6-2 or TRBV6-3, the J gene TRBJ1-5; D is ambiguous. Trimming pared 4 bases from V and 2 bases from J, leaving 15 bases between. The CDR3 extends over 16 amino acids. Looked up from germline, CDR1 is MNHEY and CDR2 is SVGEGT. The CDR3, as DNA: TGTGCCAGCAGTTTAGGGCCACCGGAGGGCAATCAGCCCCAGCATTTT. Residues: CASSLGPPEGNQPQHF.

This chain uses TRBV27 with TRBJ2-2; no definite D call. V lost 0 bases and J 0 bases, leaving 2 bases between the germline ends. Germline V gene data show CDR1 as MNHEY and CDR2 as SMNVEV (reference sequence). The length of the CDR3 is 14 residues. CDR3 nucleotide sequence: TGTGCCAGCAGTTTATCCCCGAACACCGGGGAGCTGTTTTTT. Amino acid sequence: CASSLSPNTGELFF.

This clonotype was seen at least ten times. The V and J genes are TRBV6-4 and TRBJ1-1; 7 nucleotides agree with TRBD1. From germline, CDR1 is MRHNA and CDR2 SNTAGT. V dropped 5 bases and J dropped 11; count of bases not matched to a gene: 8. The CDR3 covers 12 residues. CDR3 residues: CASSSNPDRAFF. The CDR3 nucleotides read TGTGCCAGCAGTTCGAACCCGGACAGGGCTTTCTTT.

The sample holds many counts of this clonotype. This sequence joins TRBV6-5 and TRBJ2-7; D is possibly TRBD2 (5 bases). Trimming shortened V by 4 bases and J by 2 bases, and 6 bases separated the two germline ends. This CDR3 has 12 residues. The germline CDR1 and CDR2 sequences are MNHEY and SVGAGI. For the CDR3, the DNA is TGTGCCAGCAGTTTGGAGGCCTACGAGCAGTACTTC. It specifies CASSLEAYEQYF.

Notes on this clonotype: A much larger clone sits a single nucleotide away, making a read error possible. The V call is TRBV6-2 or TRBV6-3, the J call TRBJ2-7; the D gene is possibly TRBD1 (6 bases). The CDR3 runs to 19 residues. Trimming removed 5 bases from V and 6 bases from J, with 32 bases in between. CDR1 MNHEY and CDR2 SVGEGT come from the germline V gene. CDR3 amino acids: CASSTSGGFRDKAVCEQYF. DNA for the CDR3: TGTGCCAGCAGTACATCTGGGGGATTCCGGGACAAGGCCGTATGCGAGCAGTACTTC.

The chain uses TRBV12-3 or TRBV12-4 and TRBJ1-3; TRBD1 might be the D (6 bases). V lost 3 bases and J lost 6, with 9 bases in between. The CDR3 covers 13 residues. The CDR3 DNA is TGTGCCAGCAGTTTGTTGGGACAAAACACCATATATTTT. Protein: CASSLLGQNTIYF.

This chain connects TRBV24-1 to TRBJ2-5, with D hard to call. The CDR3 sequence is 13 residues long. Germline loops: CDR1 KGHDR, CDR2 SFDVKD. With 7 bases removed from V and 2 bases from J, the gap between germline ends came to 10 bases. This CDR3 reads CATSRVGQETQYF. In DNA form, the CDR3 reads TGTGCCACCAGCCGGGTAGGGCAAGAGACCCAGTACTTC.

This clonotype has ten or more counts. V is TRBV12-3 or TRBV12-4 and J is TRBJ2-7; D is possibly TRBD2 (5 bases). Trimming removed 7 bases from V and 2 bases from J, with 12 bases in between. The CDR3 length is 13 residues. In DNA form, the CDR3 reads TGTGCCAGCACCCTAGCCGGCGCCTACGAGCAGTACTTC. As protein: CASTLAGAYEQYF.

This clonotype was counted many times. The chain uses TRBV7-9 and TRBJ2-5, with no clear D. Trimming shortened V by 8 bases and J by 0 bases, and 10 bases separated the two germline ends. CDR1 is SEHNR and CDR2 is FQNEAQ in the germline V gene (reference sequence). The CDR3 is 13 amino acids. CDR3 sequence reads: CASRDKYQETQYF. In nucleotides, the CDR3 is TGTGCCAGCCGAGACAAATACCAAGAGACCCAGTACTTC.

V is TRBV19 and J is TRBJ2-2, with D possibly TRBD1 on 6 matching bases. Germline V lookup: CDR1 LNHDA, CDR2 SQIVND (reference sequence). The V end was cut by 3 bases, the J end by 0 bases, with 20 bases between. The CDR3 is 19 residues long. The CDR3 DNA is TGTGCCAGTAGTATCTCCTACAGGGTCCCAATCTCGAACACCGGGGAGCTGTTTTTT. The encoded protein is CASSISYRVPISNTGELFF.

The V gene is TRBV9, the J gene TRBJ1-6; D is perhaps TRBD1 (5 bases). The CDR3 is made up of 14 amino acids. The germline gives CDR1 SGDLS, CDR2 YYNGEE. The germline V and J ends were trimmed by 3 bases and 9 bases, with 13 bases remaining between them. The CDR3 is CASSERGSGSPLHF. The CDR3 DNA reads as TGTGCCAGCAGCGAGAGGGGTTCGGGTTCACCCCTCCACTTT.

This clonotype has at least ten counts. V is TRBV29-1 and J is TRBJ2-5, with a tentative D call TRBD2 (5 bases). In germline, CDR1 is SQVTM, CDR2 ANQGSEA. This CDR3 is 12 amino acids long. The ends were cut back, 7 bases at V and 2 bases at J, with 11 bases in the middle. The CDR3 region has the DNA TGCAGCGCTGAGGGAAGTCAAGAGACCCAGTACTTC. The encoded protein is CSAEGSQETQYF.

This clonotype was observed many times. The genes are TRBV28 and TRBJ1-5; 7 nucleotides align to TRBD1. Germline V lookup: CDR1 MDHEN, CDR2 SYDVKM. The CDR3 covers 16 residues. The V and J ends lost 5 bases and 1 base, in that order; junction bases with no gene match: 8. The CDR3: CASSLKRGRSNQPQHF. The CDR3 DNA is TGTGCCAGCAGTCTAAAGAGGGGGCGCAGCAATCAGCCCCAGCATTTT. The variable domain in full, with the rest retrieved from reference TRBV28 and TRBJ1-5, is DVKVTQSSRYLVKRTGEKVFLECVQDMDHENMFWYRQDPGLGLRLIYFSYDVKMKEKGDIPEGYSVSREKKERFSLILESASTNQTSMYLCASSLKRGRSNQPQHFGDGTRLSIL.

Only a few counts were recorded for this clonotype. Just one base apart from a much larger clone, this may be a read error. This rearrangement joins TRBV4-1 to TRBJ1-2; D gene uncertain. The germline gives CDR1 MGHRA, CDR2 YSYEKL. This CDR3 spans 15 amino acids. Trimming shortened V by 1 base and J by 4 bases, and 13 bases separated the two germline ends. The CDR3 region is CASSQVWMLGYGYTF. CDR3 bases: TGCGCCAGCAGCCAAGTATGGATGTTGGGCTATGGCTACACCTTC.

In its sample, this clonotype was seen many times. V usage is TRBV7-6 and J usage is TRBJ1-2; TRBD1 matches 7 bases. CDR3 length: 19 amino acids. V lost 1 base and J lost 3; bases outside the gene matches: 17. Germline CDR1 SGHVS, CDR2 FNYEAQ. DNA of the CDR3: TGTGCCAGCAGCTTAGAAGCAGGTGGGGAGGGGGCGAGCTACTATGGCTACACCTTC. Residues: CASSLEAGGEGASYYGYTF.

There are many counts of this clonotype. For the CDR3, the DNA is TGTGCCAGCAGTTACTCGGGGCAGGGGACCCCTTACGAGCAGTACTTC. The encoded protein is CASSYSGQGTPYEQYF. V usage is TRBV6-5 and J usage is TRBJ2-7, with TRBD1 as a possible D gene (6 bases). V dropped 0 bases and J dropped 4 bases, with 16 bases sitting between them. Germline loops: CDR1 MNHEY, CDR2 SVGAGI. CDR3 length: 16 amino acids.

This clonotype has at least ten counts. This chain connects TRBV29-1 to TRBJ1-2, with a possible D match to TRBD1 (5 bases). V was clipped by 6 bases and J by 8 bases, with 16 bases between them. From germline, CDR1 is SQVTM and CDR2 ANQGSEA. This CDR3 region has 12 residues. The CDR3 loop is CSVGGGADGYTF. The CDR3, as DNA: TGCAGCGTCGGAGGTGGGGCAGACGGCTACACCTTC.

The V gene is TRBV7-8, the J gene TRBJ1-5; D is possibly TRBD1 (6 bases). Germline assignment: CDR1 SGHVS and CDR2 FQNEAQ. The CDR3 is 15 residues long. V was cut by 2 bases and J by 5 bases, with 13 bases left in between. CDR3 DNA sequence: TGTGCCAGCAGCTTATCCGGGGGCGGCTATCAGCCCCAGCATTTT. This translates into CASSLSGGGYQPQHF.

The sample holds many counts of this clonotype. This chain joins TRBV28 and TRBJ1-3; tentative D call: TRBD1 (5 bases). Trimming removed 6 bases at V and 1 base at J, with 10 bases between. The CDR3 is 14 residues long. Germline-derived CDR1 and CDR2 are MDHEN and SYDVKM. This chain's CDR3 is CASRTDFSGNTIYF. The CDR3 nucleotides read TGTGCCAGCAGGACAGATTTTTCTGGAAACACCATATATTTT.

This clonotype was counted at least ten times. V is TRBV27 and J is TRBJ2-2; 7 nucleotides line up with TRBD2. V was clipped by 6 bases and J by 4 bases; unmatched bases: 14. Per germline, CDR1 MNHEY and CDR2 SMNVEV (reference sequence). The CDR3 sequence is 17 residues long. The CDR3, as DNA: TGTGCCAGCAGCTCCCCGGGTGGTAGCGGGCTCACCGGGGAGCTGTTTTTT. Protein product: CASSSPGGSGLTGELFF.

The chain has TRBV28 and TRBJ2-5; D is ambiguous. The germline gives CDR1 MDHEN, CDR2 SYDVKM. The length of the CDR3 is 15 residues. V was clipped by 4 bases and J by 5 bases, with 17 bases between them. The CDR3 nucleotides read TGTGCCAGCAGTTCCCCGGGCCCCCTGGGGGAGACCCAGTACTTC. Its protein is CASSSPGPLGETQYF. Combining the CDR3 with reference TRBV28 and TRBJ2-5 gives the whole variable domain DVKVTQSSRYLVKRTGEKVFLECVQDMDHENMFWYRQDPGLGLRLIYFSYDVKMKEKGDIPEGYSVSREKKERFSLILESASTNQTSMYLCASSSPGPLGETQYFGPGTRLLVL.

This clonotype was picked up many times. This sequence joins TRBV20-1 and TRBJ2-7; D is possibly TRBD2 (6 bases). The CDR3 runs to 12 residues. V dropped 6 bases and J dropped 6 bases, with 15 bases sitting between them. From germline, CDR1 is DFQATT and CDR2 SNEGSKA (reference sequence). Here the CDR3 DNA reads TGCAGTGCGGAGGGGACTCAGCCCGAGCAGTACTTC. This sequence encodes CSAEGTQPEQYF.

There are many counts of this clonotype. V gene TRBV28 combines with J gene TRBJ2-6; 9 positions match TRBD1. V shed 6 bases, J shed 4 bases, and the junction held 10 bases outside the gene matches. Per germline, CDR1 MDHEN and CDR2 SYDVKM. The CDR3 extends over 17 amino acids. The CDR3 region is CASRIGTGNPGANVLTF. CDR3 DNA sequence: TGTGCCAGCAGAATCGGGACAGGGAATCCCGGGGCCAACGTCCTGACTTTC.

The chain uses TRBV12-5 and TRBJ2-7, with D tentatively TRBD1 or TRBD2 (7 bases each). The V gene's germline CDR1 is LGHNT and CDR2 FRNRAP. There are 14 residues in the CDR3. V lost 2 bases and J lost 3, with 11 bases in between. In nucleotides, the CDR3 is TGTGCTAGTGGTTTGCAGGGGGGGGTCTACGAGCAGTACTTC. Its protein product is CASGLQGGVYEQYF. Together with reference TRBV12-5 and TRBJ2-7, the CDR3 gives the full variable domain: DARVTQTPRHKVTEMGQEVTMRCQPILGHNTVFWYRQTMMQGLELLAYFRNRAPLDDSGMPKDRFSAEMPDATLATLKIQPSEPRDSAVYFCASGLQGGVYEQYFGPGTRLTVT.

The V call is TRBV11-2, the J call TRBJ2-7; 10 bases match TRBD2. The CDR3 totals 16 residues. Germline-derived CDR1 and CDR2 are SGHAT and FQNNGV. V shed 3 bases and J 4 bases; nucleotides not matched to a gene: 9. Written as DNA, the CDR3 is TGTGCCAGCAGCTTTGAAGTAGCGGGGGGAAGGTACGAGCAGTACTTC. Amino acids: CASSFEVAGGRYEQYF.

The sample holds many counts of this clonotype. The rearrangement links TRBV6-1 to TRBJ1-2; no clear D. CDR3 size: 14 residues. Germline V gene data show CDR1 as MNHNS and CDR2 as SASEGT. Trimming left V 4 bases short and J 3 bases short, with 12 bases between. The CDR3 reads CASSGSDRYYGYTF. The DNA for the CDR3 is TGTGCCAGCAGTGGGTCAGATCGGTACTATGGCTACACCTTC.

This clonotype was picked up many times. The chain is built from TRBV12-3 or TRBV12-4 and TRBJ2-3; a weak D match, TRBD1 (5 bases). V lost 4 bases to trimming and J lost 5 bases, with 19 bases between them. This CDR3 spans 16 amino acids. For the CDR3, the DNA is TGTGCCAGCAGTTGGGGCCAACCTGGGTTTATAGATACGCAGTATTTT. Protein sequence: CASSWGQPGFIDTQYF.

This clonotype was detected many times. V and J are TRBV7-2 and TRBJ1-2; D is ambiguous. This CDR3 contains 13 residues. Trimming pared 2 bases from V and 0 bases from J, leaving 4 bases between. Germline loops: CDR1 SGHTA, CDR2 FQGNSA. The CDR3 spells CASSLFSNYGYTF. For the CDR3, the DNA is TGTGCCAGCAGCTTATTTTCTAACTATGGCTACACCTTC. The variable domain in full, with the rest retrieved from reference TRBV7-2 and TRBJ1-2, is GAGVSQSPSNKVTEKGKDVELRCDPISGHTALYWYRQSLGQGLEFLIYFQGNSAPDKSGLPSDRFSAERTGGSVSTLTIQRTQQEDSAVYLCASSLFSNYGYTFGSGTRLTVV.

This clonotype was seen many times. The V gene is TRBV6-2 or TRBV6-3, the J gene TRBJ1-1; D remains unclear. CDR1 and CDR2 (germline): MNHEY, SVGEGT. V was trimmed by 5 bases and J by 0 bases, leaving 10 bases between them. The CDR3 totals 14 residues. CDR3 in amino acids: CASSPRLLNTEAFF. For the CDR3, the DNA is TGTGCCAGCAGTCCCCGCCTGTTGAACACTGAAGCTTTCTTT.

This clonotype was seen ten or more times. V and J are TRBV28 and TRBJ2-7; D may match TRBD1 or TRBD2 (5 bases each). The CDR3 runs to 16 residues. CDR1 and CDR2 from the germline V gene are MDHEN and SYDVKM. V was clipped by 4 bases and J by 0 bases, with 16 bases between them. For the CDR3, the DNA is TGTGCCAGCAGTTCACCGGGGAAGGGGATCTCCTACGAGCAGTACTTC. Its protein product is CASSSPGKGISYEQYF.